What follows is one TCR beta chain and its context. What it binds is not known. The data originate from a study of shared clonotypes between healthy human individuals. About the research overall: Ranging from 18 to 49 in age, donors were a couple of women and a few men.

There are 14 residues in the CDR3. With 4 bases removed from V and 1 base from J, the gap between germline ends came to 9 bases. CDR1 is KGHSH and CDR2 is LQKENI in the germline V gene. The study, taken as a whole, reports: Clonotype sharing across donors was expected to vary with sequencing depth.

Source study methods: Junction-only immunoSEQ sequences carried no quality scores, so filtering differed. This table comes from immunoSEQ multiplex PCR, and its TCRdb copy is limited to in-frame clones, with some not included. V, J and clone size are taken as reported in that table, and D and trimming were inferred from the DNA itself. The repertoire has 400,000 to 500,000 clones, 70% to 85% of them found once; the top ten carry 9.5% to 15%. Sequenced: PBMCs. The rearrangement uses TRBV18 and TRBJ2-3; D remains unclear. The clonotype originates from a woman between 40 and 55 years old in good health. Some clones in this sample may be carry-over from other donors' samples. The CDR3 protein is CASSQGLGTDTQYF. CDR3 coding DNA: TGTGCCAGCTCACAGGGTTTAGGCACAGATACGCAGTATTTT.